Listed here are 8 T cell receptor beta chains from one sample, sequenced in a study of blood T cell repertoires in COVID-19. Profiling relied on immunoSEQ multiplex PCR, and the TCRdb table lists in-frame clones only, not all of them. This table holds some 60,000 clones, approximately 80% found once. The sample comprised peripheral blood. These receptors were taken from a human donor in a cohort sampled during active COVID-19.

This chain joins TRBV5-8 and TRBJ1-2; D is possibly TRBD1 (5 bases). Germline CDR1 SGHTS, CDR2 YDEGEE. V was clipped by 4 bases and J by 4 bases, with 14 bases between them. The CDR3 has 14 residues. The CDR3 DNA follows: TGTGCCAGCAGCCGGACACCGGCGGTCTATGGCTACACCTTC. It translates to CASSRTPAVYGYTF.

This rearrangement joins TRBV10-3 to TRBJ1-4; D not resolved. This CDR3 spans 13 amino acids. With 9 bases removed from V and 0 bases from J, the gap between germline ends came to 8 bases. The germline CDR1 and CDR2 sequences are ENHRY and SYGVKD. The CDR3 DNA is TGTGCCATACACAGTGCAACTAATGAAAAACTGTTTTTT. It codes for CAIHSATNEKLFF.

The chain carries TRBV7-8 and TRBJ2-3, with 9 bases lining up with TRBD1. Germline V lookup: CDR1 SGHVS, CDR2 FQNEAQ. The length of the CDR3 is 16 residues. V shed 2 bases, J shed 6 bases, and the junction held 9 bases outside the gene matches. The CDR3 DNA reads TGTGCCAGCAGCTTATCGAGGACAGGGGCATCGGATACGCAGTATTTT. This sequence encodes CASSLSRTGASDTQYF.

V gene TRBV19 combines with J gene TRBJ1-2, with 9 bases that match TRBD1. Trimming took 4 bases from V and 4 from J; bases not matched to a gene: 4. The CDR3 covers 14 residues. CDR1 and CDR2 from the germline V gene are LNHDA and SQIVND (reference sequence). This CDR3 is CASSTQQGAYGYTF. The DNA for the CDR3 is TGTGCCAGTAGTACACAACAGGGGGCCTATGGCTACACCTTC.

This chain uses TRBV7-3 with TRBJ1-3; D remains unclear. The V gene's germline CDR1 is SGHTA and CDR2 FQGTGA. The V gene lost 5 bases and the J gene lost 0 bases, with 17 bases spanning the gap. This CDR3 contains 17 residues. CDR3 in DNA: TGTGCCAGCAGCCAATCCAAACCCACGGTCTCTGGAAACACCATATATTTT. It yields the protein CASSQSKPTVSGNTIYF.

The chain joins TRBV7-2 to TRBJ2-1, with a possible D match to TRBD2 (5 bases). This CDR3 region has 13 residues. From germline, CDR1 is SGHTA and CDR2 FQGNSA. V was clipped by 1 base and J by 12 bases, with 13 bases between them. Here the CDR3 DNA reads TGTGCCAGCAGCTTAGGGGCGGGTGGAGGGCAGTTCTTC. Translated, it gives CASSLGAGGGQFF.

The gene calls are TRBV6-1 and TRBJ2-1; 10 bases are shared with TRBD1. Germline V gene data show CDR1 as MNHNS and CDR2 as SASEGT. This CDR3 is 15 amino acids long. Trimming cost V 1 base and J 8 bases; bases outside gene matches: 5. CDR3 protein: CASSEGGTGVYEQFF. The CDR3 DNA is TGTGCCAGCAGTGAAGGAGGGACAGGGGTATATGAGCAGTTCTTC.

This clone was detected a few times. The chain is built from TRBV7-8 and TRBJ2-1; 8 bases align to TRBD2. Trimming removed 1 base from V and 8 bases from J; junction bases left unmatched: 10. The CDR3 has 16 residues. Germline V CDR1 and CDR2: SGHVS, FQNEAQ. The CDR3 region is CASSLDFGGEGDEQFF. The CDR3 nucleotides read TGTGCCAGCAGCTTAGATTTCGGGGGGGAAGGGGATGAGCAGTTCTTC. The full variable domain, its missing parts supplied by reference TRBV7-8 and TRBJ2-1, is GAGVSQSPRYKVAKRGQDVALRCDPISGHVSLFWYQQALGQGPEFLTYFQNEAQLDKSGLPSDRFFAERPEGSVSTLKIQRTQQEDSAVYLCASSLDFGGEGDEQFFGPGTRLTVL.